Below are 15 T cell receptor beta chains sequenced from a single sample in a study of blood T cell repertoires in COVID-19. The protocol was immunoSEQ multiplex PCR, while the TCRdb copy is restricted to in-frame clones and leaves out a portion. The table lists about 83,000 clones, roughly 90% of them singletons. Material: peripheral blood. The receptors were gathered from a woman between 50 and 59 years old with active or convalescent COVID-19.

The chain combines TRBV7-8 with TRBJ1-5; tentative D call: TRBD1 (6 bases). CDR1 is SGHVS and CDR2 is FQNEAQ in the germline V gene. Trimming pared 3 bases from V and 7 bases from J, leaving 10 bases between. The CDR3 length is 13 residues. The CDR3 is CASSLGGGQPQHF. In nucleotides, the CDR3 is TGTGCCAGCAGCTTGGGGGGGGGCCAGCCCCAGCATTTT. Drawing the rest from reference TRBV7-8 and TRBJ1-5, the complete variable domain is GAGVSQSPRYKVAKRGQDVALRCDPISGHVSLFWYQQALGQGPEFLTYFQNEAQLDKSGLPSDRFFAERPEGSVSTLKIQRTQQEDSAVYLCASSLGGGQPQHFGDGTRLSIL.

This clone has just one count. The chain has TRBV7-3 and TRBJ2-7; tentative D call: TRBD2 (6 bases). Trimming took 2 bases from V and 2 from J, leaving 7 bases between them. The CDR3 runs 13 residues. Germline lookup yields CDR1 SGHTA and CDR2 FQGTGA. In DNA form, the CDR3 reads TGTGCCAGCAGCTTAGGGGGGACCTACGAGCAGTACTTC. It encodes CASSLGGTYEQYF.

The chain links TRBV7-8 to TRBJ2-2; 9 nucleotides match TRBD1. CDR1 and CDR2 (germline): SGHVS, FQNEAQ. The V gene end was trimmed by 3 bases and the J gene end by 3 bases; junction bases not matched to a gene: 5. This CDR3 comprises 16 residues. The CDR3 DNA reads TGTGCCAGCAGCTTCAACAGGGGGCAGCACACCGGGGAGCTGTTTTTT. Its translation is CASSFNRGQHTGELFF.

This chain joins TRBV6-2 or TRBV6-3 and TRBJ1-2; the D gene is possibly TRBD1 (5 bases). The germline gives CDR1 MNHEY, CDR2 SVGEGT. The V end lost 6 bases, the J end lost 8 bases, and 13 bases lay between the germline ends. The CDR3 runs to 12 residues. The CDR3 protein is CASSPGLRGYTF. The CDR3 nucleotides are TGTGCCAGCAGCCCGGGACTGCGCGGCTACACCTTC.

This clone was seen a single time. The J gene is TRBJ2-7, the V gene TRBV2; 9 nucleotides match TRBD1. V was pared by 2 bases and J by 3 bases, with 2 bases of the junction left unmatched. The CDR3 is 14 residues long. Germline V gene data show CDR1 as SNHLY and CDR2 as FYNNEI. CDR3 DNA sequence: TGTGCCAGCAGTGAATACAGGGGGCTCTACGAGCAGTACTTC. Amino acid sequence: CASSEYRGLYEQYF.

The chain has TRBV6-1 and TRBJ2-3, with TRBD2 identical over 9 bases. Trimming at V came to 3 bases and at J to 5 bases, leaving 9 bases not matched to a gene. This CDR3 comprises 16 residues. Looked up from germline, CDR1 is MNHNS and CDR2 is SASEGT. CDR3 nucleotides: TGTGCCAGCAGTGACCTAGCGGGACCCTCCGGAGATACGCAGTATTTT. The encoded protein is CASSDLAGPSGDTQYF.

CDR3 sequence: CATALAPLGTDTQYF. CDR3 DNA sequence: TGTGCCACCGCCCTAGCGCCGCTAGGGACAGATACGCAGTATTTT. The chain couples TRBV27 to TRBJ2-3, with D possibly TRBD2 on 6 matching bases. Trimming took off 10 bases at V and 3 bases at J, with 20 bases between the two ends. The CDR3 length is 15 residues. The germline gives CDR1 MNHEY, CDR2 SMNVEV (reference sequence).

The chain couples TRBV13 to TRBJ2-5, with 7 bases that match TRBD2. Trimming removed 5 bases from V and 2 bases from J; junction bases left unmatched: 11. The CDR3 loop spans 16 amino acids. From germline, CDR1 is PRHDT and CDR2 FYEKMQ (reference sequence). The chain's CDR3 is CASSKLAGNSQETQYF. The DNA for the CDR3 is TGTGCCAGCAGCAAATTAGCGGGTAACTCTCAAGAGACCCAGTACTTC.

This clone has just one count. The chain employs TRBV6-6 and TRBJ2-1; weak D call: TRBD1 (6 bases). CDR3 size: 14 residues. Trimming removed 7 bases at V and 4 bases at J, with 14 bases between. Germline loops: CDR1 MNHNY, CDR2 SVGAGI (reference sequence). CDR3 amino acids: CASKPGTLYNEQFF. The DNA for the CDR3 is TGTGCCAGCAAGCCCGGGACACTTTACAATGAGCAGTTCTTC.

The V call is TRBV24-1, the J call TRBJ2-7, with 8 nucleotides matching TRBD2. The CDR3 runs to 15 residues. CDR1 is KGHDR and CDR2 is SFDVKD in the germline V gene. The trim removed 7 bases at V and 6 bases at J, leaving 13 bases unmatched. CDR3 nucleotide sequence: TGTGCCACCAGCTCCGGTGCACGGGGGGGCGGCGAGCAGTACTTC. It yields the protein CATSSGARGGGEQYF.

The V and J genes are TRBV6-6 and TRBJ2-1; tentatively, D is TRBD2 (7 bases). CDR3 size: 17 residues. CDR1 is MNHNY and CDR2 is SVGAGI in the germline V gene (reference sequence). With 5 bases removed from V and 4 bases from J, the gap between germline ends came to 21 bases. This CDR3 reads CASSPPTRGASYNEQFF. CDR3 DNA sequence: TGTGCCAGCAGTCCCCCCACCCGGGGGGCTTCTTACAATGAGCAGTTCTTC.

CDR3 DNA sequence: TGTGCTAGTGGTTCTCTAGCGGGGGGGCGTAGCTCCTACAATGAGCAGTTCTTC. Protein: CASGSLAGGRSSYNEQFF. V usage is TRBV12-5 and J usage is TRBJ2-1; 12 nucleotides match TRBD2. The CDR3 extends over 18 amino acids. J was trimmed by 0 bases and V by 4 bases; bases with no gene match: 7. Germline V gene sequence: CDR1 LGHNT, CDR2 FRNRAP.

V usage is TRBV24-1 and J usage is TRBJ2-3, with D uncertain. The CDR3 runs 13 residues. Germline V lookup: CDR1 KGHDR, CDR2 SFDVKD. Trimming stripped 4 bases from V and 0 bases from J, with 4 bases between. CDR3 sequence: CATSDSSTDTQYF. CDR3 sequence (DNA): TGTGCCACCAGTGACTCTAGCACAGATACGCAGTATTTT.

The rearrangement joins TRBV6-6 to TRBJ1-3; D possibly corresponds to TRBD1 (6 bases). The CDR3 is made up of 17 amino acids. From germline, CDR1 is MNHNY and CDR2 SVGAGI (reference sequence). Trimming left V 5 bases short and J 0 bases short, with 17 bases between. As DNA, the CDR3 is TGTGCCAGCAGTCCTCTCGGGGGGACACTCTCTGGAAACACCATATATTTT. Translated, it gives CASSPLGGTLSGNTIYF.

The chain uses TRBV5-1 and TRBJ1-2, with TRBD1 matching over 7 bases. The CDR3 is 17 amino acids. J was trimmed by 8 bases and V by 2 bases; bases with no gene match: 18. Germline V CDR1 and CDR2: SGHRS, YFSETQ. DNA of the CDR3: TGCGCCAGCAGCTTTATTTCCAGGGACAGACCGAAAAAGGGCTACACCTTC. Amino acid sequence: CASSFISRDRPKKGYTF.